The clone carrying this T cell receptor (beta chain) was recorded once. The data were taken from a study of blood T cell repertoires in COVID-19. Here immunoSEQ multiplex PCR was the method, and the copy in TCRdb shows in-frame clones only, minus some. The table has around 260,000 clones, 70% to 85% seen once. This sequence originates from a human donor with COVID-19, enrolled during active disease. The donor label of this sample is uncertain. The sample consisted of peripheral blood.

CDR3 amino acids: CAWTRGLAGGQETQYF. CDR3 DNA: TGTGCCTGGACCCGAGGACTAGCGGGAGGACAAGAGACCCAGTACTTC. This chain uses TRBV30 with TRBJ2-5; 14 positions agree with TRBD2. The junction had 6 bases not matched to a gene; V was cut back by 4 bases and J by 2 bases. Germline values: CDR1 GTSNPN, CDR2 SVGIG (reference sequence). The CDR3 extends over 16 amino acids.